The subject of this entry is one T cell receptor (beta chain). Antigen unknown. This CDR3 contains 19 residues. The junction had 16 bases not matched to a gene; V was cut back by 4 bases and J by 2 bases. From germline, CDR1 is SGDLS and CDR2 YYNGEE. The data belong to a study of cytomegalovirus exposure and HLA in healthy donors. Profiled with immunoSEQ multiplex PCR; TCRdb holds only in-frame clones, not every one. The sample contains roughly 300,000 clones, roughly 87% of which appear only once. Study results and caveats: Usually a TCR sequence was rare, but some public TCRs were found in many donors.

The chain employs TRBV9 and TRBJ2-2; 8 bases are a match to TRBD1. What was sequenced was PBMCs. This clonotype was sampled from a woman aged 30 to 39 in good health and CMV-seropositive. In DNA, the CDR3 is TGTGCCAGCAGCTTAGAAGTGGGGCAGGGGGCGGGTAACACCGGGGAGCTGTTTTTT. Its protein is CASSLEVGQGAGNTGELFF.